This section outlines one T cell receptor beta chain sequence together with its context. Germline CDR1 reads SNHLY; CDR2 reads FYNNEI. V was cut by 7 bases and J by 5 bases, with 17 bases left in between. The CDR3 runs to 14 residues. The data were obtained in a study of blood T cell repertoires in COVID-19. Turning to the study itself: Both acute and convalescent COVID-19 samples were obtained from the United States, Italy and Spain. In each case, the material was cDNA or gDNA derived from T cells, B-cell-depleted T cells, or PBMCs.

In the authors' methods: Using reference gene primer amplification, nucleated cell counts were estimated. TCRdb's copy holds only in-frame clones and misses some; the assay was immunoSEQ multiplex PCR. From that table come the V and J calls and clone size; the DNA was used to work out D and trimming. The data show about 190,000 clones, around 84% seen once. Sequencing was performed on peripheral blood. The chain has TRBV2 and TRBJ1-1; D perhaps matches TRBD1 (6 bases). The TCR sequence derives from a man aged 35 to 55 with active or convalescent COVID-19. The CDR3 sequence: CASNKGGLRTEAFF. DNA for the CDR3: TGTGCCAGCAACAAGGGGGGGTTGCGGACTGAAGCTTTCTTT.